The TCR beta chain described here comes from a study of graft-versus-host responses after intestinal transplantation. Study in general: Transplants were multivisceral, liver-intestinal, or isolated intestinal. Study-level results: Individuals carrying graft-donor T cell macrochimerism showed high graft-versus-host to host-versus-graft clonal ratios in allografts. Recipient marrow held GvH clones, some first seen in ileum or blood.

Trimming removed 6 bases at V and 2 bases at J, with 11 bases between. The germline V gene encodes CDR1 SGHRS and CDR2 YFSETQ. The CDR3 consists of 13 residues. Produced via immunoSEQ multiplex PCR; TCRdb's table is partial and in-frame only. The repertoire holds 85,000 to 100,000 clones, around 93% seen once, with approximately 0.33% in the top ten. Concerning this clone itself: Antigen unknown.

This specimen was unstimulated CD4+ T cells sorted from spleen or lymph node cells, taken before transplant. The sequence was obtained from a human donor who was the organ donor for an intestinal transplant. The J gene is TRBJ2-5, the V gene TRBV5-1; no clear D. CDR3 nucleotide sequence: TGCGCCAGCACCCAGACACTTCAAGAGACCCAGTACTTC. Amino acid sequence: CASTQTLQETQYF.